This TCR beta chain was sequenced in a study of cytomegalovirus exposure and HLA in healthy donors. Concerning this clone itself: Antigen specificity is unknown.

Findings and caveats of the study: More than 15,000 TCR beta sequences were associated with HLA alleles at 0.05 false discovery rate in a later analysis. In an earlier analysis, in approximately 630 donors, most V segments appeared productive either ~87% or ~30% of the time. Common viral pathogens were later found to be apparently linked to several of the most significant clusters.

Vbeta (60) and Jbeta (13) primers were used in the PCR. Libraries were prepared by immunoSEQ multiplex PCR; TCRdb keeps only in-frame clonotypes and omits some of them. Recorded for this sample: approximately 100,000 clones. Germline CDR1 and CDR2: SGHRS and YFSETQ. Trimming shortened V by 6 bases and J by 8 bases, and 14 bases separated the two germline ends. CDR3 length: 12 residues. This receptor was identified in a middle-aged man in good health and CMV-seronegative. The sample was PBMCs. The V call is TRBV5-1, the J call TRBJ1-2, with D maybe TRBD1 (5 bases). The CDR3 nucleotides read TGCGCCAGCACCCTTGGGGGGGAAGGCTACACCTTC. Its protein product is CASTLGGEGYTF.